One sample yielded the 15 T cell receptor beta chains listed below, sequenced in a study of blood T cell repertoires in COVID-19. Here immunoSEQ multiplex PCR was the method, and the copy in TCRdb shows in-frame clones only, minus some. The sample records about 120,000 clones, approximately 77% being singletons. Sequencing used peripheral blood. All receptors come from a human donor in a cohort sampled during active COVID-19.

The rearrangement joins TRBV12-5 to TRBJ2-7; D is perhaps TRBD1 (5 bases). The CDR3 totals 17 residues. Looked up from germline, CDR1 is LGHNT and CDR2 is FRNRAP. V lost 5 bases to trimming and J lost 3 bases, with 23 bases between them. CDR3 coding DNA: TGTGCTAGTGGTGTCCCTACCTTTCTAAGGGGTGACTACGAGCAGTACTTC. Protein product: CASGVPTFLRGDYEQYF. The whole variable domain, filled in from reference TRBV12-5 and TRBJ2-7, reads DARVTQTPRHKVTEMGQEVTMRCQPILGHNTVFWYRQTMMQGLELLAYFRNRAPLDDSGMPKDRFSAEMPDATLATLKIQPSEPRDSAVYFCASGVPTFLRGDYEQYFGPGTRLTVT.

The V gene is TRBV11-2, the J gene TRBJ2-7; D ambiguous. In germline, CDR1 is SGHAT, CDR2 FQNNGV. V lost 5 bases, J lost 1 base, and 12 bases lay in between. CDR3 length equals 14 residues. The CDR3 loop is CASSPEVHSYEQYF. CDR3 nucleotide sequence: TGTGCCAGCAGCCCCGAGGTACATTCCTACGAGCAGTACTTC.

The J gene is TRBJ1-5, the V gene TRBV5-1; D ambiguous. In germline, CDR1 is SGHRS, CDR2 YFSETQ. This CDR3 contains 15 residues. Trimming pared 0 bases from V and 1 base from J, leaving 8 bases between. CDR3 nucleotides: TGCGCCAGCAGCTTGGGGGAGAGCAGCAATCAGCCCCAGCATTTT. Protein product: CASSLGESSNQPQHF.

V and J are TRBV27 and TRBJ2-4; tentative D call: TRBD2 (5 bases). The ends were cut back, 0 bases at V and 6 bases at J, with 12 bases in the middle. The CDR3 extends over 15 amino acids. Germline V gene sequence: CDR1 MNHEY, CDR2 SMNVEV (reference sequence). Here the CDR3 reads CASSLSGSFGNIQYF. The DNA of the CDR3 is TGTGCCAGCAGTTTATCGGGGAGCTTCGGAAACATTCAGTACTTC.

The rearrangement joins TRBV5-1 to TRBJ2-6; TRBD2 agrees at 8 bases. J lost 1 base, V lost 2 bases, and 2 bases had no gene match. Germline lookup yields CDR1 SGHRS and CDR2 YFSETQ. The CDR3 consists of 16 residues. The chain's CDR3 is CASSLPSGSGANVLTF. As DNA, the CDR3 is TGCGCCAGCAGCTTACCTAGCGGGTCTGGGGCCAACGTCCTGACTTTC.

The chain has TRBV24-1 and TRBJ1-5; D unresolved. The V gene lost 6 bases and the J gene lost 7 bases, with 12 bases spanning the gap. Germline loops: CDR1 KGHDR, CDR2 SFDVKD. The CDR3 totals 13 residues. CDR3 residues: CATSLGSGQPQHF. CDR3 in DNA: TGTGCCACCAGTCTCGGCTCGGGGCAGCCCCAGCATTTT.

The J gene is TRBJ1-6, the V gene TRBV28; D is undetermined. Deletions cut 5 bases from V and 4 bases from J, with 9 bases between. The CDR3 has 14 residues. Germline V gives CDR1 MDHEN, CDR2 SYDVKM. The CDR3 here is CASSPRDYNSPLHF. The DNA of the CDR3 is TGTGCCAGCAGTCCACGGGATTATAATTCACCCCTCCACTTT.

The chain joins TRBV6-5 to TRBJ2-7, with 12 nucleotides matching TRBD2. Trimming removed 5 bases from V and 6 bases from J; junction bases left unmatched: 5. The CDR3 is made up of 14 amino acids. Germline lookup yields CDR1 MNHEY and CDR2 SVGAGI. The DNA for the CDR3 is TGTGCCAGCAGTCCTAGCGGGGGGGCGGTCGAGCAGTACTTC. Protein: CASSPSGGAVEQYF.

V gene TRBV19 combines with J gene TRBJ2-7; TRBD1 is a possible D gene (6 bases). This CDR3 region has 13 residues. The V gene lost 1 base and the J gene lost 7 bases, with 11 bases spanning the gap. CDR1 is LNHDA and CDR2 is SQIVND in the germline V gene (reference sequence). CDR3 bases: TGTGCCAGTAGTATAGTGCAGGGGCGAGAGCAGTACTTC. It is translated as CASSIVQGREQYF.

The DNA for the CDR3 is TGTGCCAGCAGTCGACAGGGGACTGTGACCTACGAGCAGTACTTC. Protein: CASSRQGTVTYEQYF. The chain is built from TRBV27 and TRBJ2-7; TRBD1 matches 8 bases. CDR1 MNHEY and CDR2 SMNVEV come from the germline V gene (reference sequence). Trimming removed 5 bases from V and 2 bases from J; junction bases left unmatched: 8. The CDR3 has 15 amino acids.

The chain employs TRBV19 and TRBJ2-7, with 11 positions matching TRBD2. This CDR3 region has 15 residues. Germline assignment: CDR1 LNHDA and CDR2 SQIVND (reference sequence). The ends lost 4 bases at V and 2 bases at J; junction bases unmatched: 4. In nucleotides, the CDR3 is TGTGCCAGTAGTACCTTAGCGGGAGGGCCCTACGAGCAGTACTTC. Its translation is CASSTLAGGPYEQYF.

The gene calls are TRBV7-8 and TRBJ2-1; 10 bases are shared with TRBD2. V shed 5 bases, J shed 5 bases, and the junction held 6 bases outside the gene matches. From germline, CDR1 is SGHVS and CDR2 FQNEAQ. The CDR3 has 15 residues. The CDR3 loop reads CASSHWTSGNNEQFF. CDR3 coding DNA: TGTGCCAGCAGCCACTGGACTAGCGGTAACAATGAGCAGTTCTTC. The whole variable domain, remainder taken from reference TRBV7-8 and TRBJ2-1, is GAGVSQSPRYKVAKRGQDVALRCDPISGHVSLFWYQQALGQGPEFLTYFQNEAQLDKSGLPSDRFFAERPEGSVSTLKIQRTQQEDSAVYLCASSHWTSGNNEQFFGPGTRLTVL.

The V gene is TRBV5-5, the J gene TRBJ2-7, with 7 bases that match TRBD1. V was clipped by 4 bases and J by 5 bases; unmatched bases: 9. Per the germline V gene, CDR1 is SGHKS and CDR2 is YYEKEE (reference sequence). This CDR3 spans 14 amino acids. Here the CDR3 DNA reads TGTGCCAGCAGCCCCCCCACAGGGGCCCACGAGCAGTACTTC. This sequence encodes CASSPPTGAHEQYF.

The V gene is TRBV7-8, the J gene TRBJ2-7; weak D call: TRBD2 (5 bases). Germline lookup yields CDR1 SGHVS and CDR2 FQNEAQ. This CDR3 has 14 amino acids. The V and J ends lost 5 bases and 3 bases respectively, with 14 bases between them. CDR3 sequence reads: CASSNPLGNYEQYF. CDR3 in DNA: TGTGCCAGCAGCAACCCACTAGGAAACTACGAGCAGTACTTC.

The chain employs TRBV27 and TRBJ1-1; D perhaps matches TRBD1 (5 bases). Germline V CDR1 and CDR2: MNHEY, SMNVEV (reference sequence). The CDR3 is 13 residues long. V lost 8 bases and J lost 1, with 11 bases in between. The CDR3 DNA is TGTGCCAGCGGGATCGGGGGGAACACTGAAGCTTTCTTT. Translated: CASGIGGNTEAFF.